This paragraph covers one TCR beta chain sequence. Its matching antigen is unknown. Antigen-specific CD4+ T cells were first expanded with viral peptide pools by the ViraFEST assay and only then sequenced. Investigators separated out CD4+ T cells once around 10 days of culture had passed. All vaccine recipients tested negative for nucleocapsid antibodies and had never contracted SARS-CoV-2 infection. Cultures had half their medium replaced with IL-2 medium on days 3 and 7. These data belong to a study of vaccination effects on CD4 cells after COVID-19. Study conclusions and caveats: Marked clonal contraction of infection- and vaccine-induced clones was seen late after vaccination.

The germline gives CDR1 SGHRS, CDR2 YFSETQ. The CDR3 contains 16 residues. V was cut by 1 base and J by 0 bases, with 13 bases left in between. Clones were sequenced by immunoSEQ multiplex PCR, and TCRdb holds only the in-frame ones, with some missing. This sample has about 24,000 clones; about 74% occur once, and the top ten carry about 3.5%. The sample here was CD4+ T cells from PBMCs cultured with SARS-CoV-2 spike peptides, taken before COVID-19 vaccination. The gene calls are TRBV5-1 and TRBJ2-5, with D perhaps matching TRBD1 (6 bases). The origin of this receptor is a human donor who received a COVID-19 vaccine. The CDR3 sequence is CASSLNLRGDQETQYF. CDR3 nucleotide sequence: TGCGCCAGCAGCTTGAACCTCAGGGGTGACCAAGAGACCCAGTACTTC. The full variable domain, completed using reference TRBV5-1 and TRBJ2-5, is KAGVTQTPRYLIKTRGQQVTLSCSPISGHRSVSWYQQTPGQGLQFLFEYFSETQRNKGNFPGRFSGRQFSNSRSEMNVSTLELGDSALYLCASSLNLRGDQETQYFGPGTRLLVL.